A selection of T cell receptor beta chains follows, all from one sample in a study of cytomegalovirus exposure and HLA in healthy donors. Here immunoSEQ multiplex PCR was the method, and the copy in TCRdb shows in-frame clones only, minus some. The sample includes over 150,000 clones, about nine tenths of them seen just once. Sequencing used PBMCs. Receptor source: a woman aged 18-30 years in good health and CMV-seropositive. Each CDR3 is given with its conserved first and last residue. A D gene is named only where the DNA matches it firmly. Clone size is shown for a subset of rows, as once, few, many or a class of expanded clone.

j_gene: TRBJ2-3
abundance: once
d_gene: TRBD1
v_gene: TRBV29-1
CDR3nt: TGCAGCGTTGTGACAGGGAGTACGGATACGCAGTATTTT
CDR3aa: CSVVTGSTDTQYF

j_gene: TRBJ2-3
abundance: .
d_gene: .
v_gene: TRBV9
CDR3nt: TGTGCCAGCAGCGTAGCCGTTGGGCAGGGCCAAGATACGCAGTATTTT
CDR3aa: CASSVAVGQGQDTQYF

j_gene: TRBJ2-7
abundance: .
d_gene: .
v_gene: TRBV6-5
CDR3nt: TGTGCCAGCAACTCTCCAACCTACGAGCAGTACTTC
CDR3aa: CASNSPTYEQYF

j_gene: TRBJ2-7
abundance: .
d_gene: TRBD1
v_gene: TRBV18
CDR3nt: TGTGCCAGCTCGCTACAGGGGTTCGAGCAGTACTTC
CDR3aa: CASSLQGFEQYF

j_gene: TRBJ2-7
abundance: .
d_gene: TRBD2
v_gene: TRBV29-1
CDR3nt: TGCAGCGGGGGGGGAGCGGGGAGCTACGAGCAGTACTTC
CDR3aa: CSGGGAGSYEQYF

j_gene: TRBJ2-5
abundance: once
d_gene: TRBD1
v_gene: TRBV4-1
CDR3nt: TGCGCCAGCAGCCACCCCTTCAGGGGGCGGGGAGAGACCCAGTACTTC
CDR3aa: CASSHPFRGRGETQYF

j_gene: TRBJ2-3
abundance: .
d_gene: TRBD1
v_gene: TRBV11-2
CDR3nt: TGTGCCAGCAGTTCGGACAGGGGTTACGCAGATACGCAGTATTTT
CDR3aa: CASSSDRGYADTQYF

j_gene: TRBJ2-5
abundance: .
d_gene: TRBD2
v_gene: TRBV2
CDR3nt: TGTGCCAGCAGTGGGGGACTAGCGGTAGAGACCCAGTACTTC
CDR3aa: CASSGGLAVETQYF

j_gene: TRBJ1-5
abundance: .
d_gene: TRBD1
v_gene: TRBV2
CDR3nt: TGTGCCAGCTCGTCCGGGACAGGGGTTTCTAGCAATCAGCCCCAGCATTTT
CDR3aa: CASSSGTGVSSNQPQHF

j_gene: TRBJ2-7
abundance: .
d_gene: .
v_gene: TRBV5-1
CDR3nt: TGCGCCAGCAGCTTGGAGCCCACCGGGGGCTACGAGCAGTACTTC
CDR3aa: CASSLEPTGGYEQYF

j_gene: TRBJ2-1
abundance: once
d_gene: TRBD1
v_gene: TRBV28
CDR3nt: TGTGCCAGCAGCCGGGGACAGGACTACAATGAGCAGTTCTTC
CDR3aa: CASSRGQDYNEQFF

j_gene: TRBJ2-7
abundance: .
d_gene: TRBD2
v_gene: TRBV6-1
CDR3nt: TGTGCCAGCAGTGCAGGGACTAGCGGGCGACAATTCTACGAGCAGTACTTC
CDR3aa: CASSAGTSGRQFYEQYF

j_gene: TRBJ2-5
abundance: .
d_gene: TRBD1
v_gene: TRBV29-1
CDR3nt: TGCAGCGTTGAGAAAGGACAGGGAAGGGGAGAGACCCAGTACTTC
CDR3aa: CSVEKGQGRGETQYF

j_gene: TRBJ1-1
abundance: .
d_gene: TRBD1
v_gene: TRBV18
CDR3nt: TGTGCCAGCTCACCCATCCCAGGGGGAGGCACTGAAGCTTTCTTT
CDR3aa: CASSPIPGGGTEAFF

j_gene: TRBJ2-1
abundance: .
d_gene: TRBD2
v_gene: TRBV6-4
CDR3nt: TGTGCCAGCGGCGCGGGAGAGGGATACAATGAGCAGTTCTTC
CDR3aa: CASGAGEGYNEQFF

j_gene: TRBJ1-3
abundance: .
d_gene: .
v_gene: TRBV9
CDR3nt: TGTGCCAGCAGCGTAGGGGTGCGGGGAAACACCATATATTTT
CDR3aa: CASSVGVRGNTIYF

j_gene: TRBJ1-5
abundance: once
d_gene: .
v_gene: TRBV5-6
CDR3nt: TGTGCCAGCAGCTTGTGGGGGTTTGGGGGCATAGAGCCCCAGCATTTT
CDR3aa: CASSLWGFGGIEPQHF

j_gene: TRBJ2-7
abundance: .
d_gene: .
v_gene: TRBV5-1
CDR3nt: TGCGCCAGCAGCTTTCTGGGGGCCACCTACGAGCAGTACTTC
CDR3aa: CASSFLGATYEQYF

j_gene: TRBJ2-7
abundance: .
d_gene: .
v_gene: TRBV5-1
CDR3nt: TGCGCCAGCAGCCTTGGACAGTACTACGAGCAGTACTTC
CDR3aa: CASSLGQYYEQYF

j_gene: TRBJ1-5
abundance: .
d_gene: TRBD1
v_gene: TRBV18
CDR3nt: TGTGCCAGCTCACCGACGACAGGGGTGGATCAGCCCCAGCATTTT
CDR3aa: CASSPTTGVDQPQHF

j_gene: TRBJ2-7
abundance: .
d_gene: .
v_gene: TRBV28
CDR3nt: TGTGCCAGCAGTTTAGCAGGGTCCTACGAGCAGTACTTC
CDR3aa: CASSLAGSYEQYF

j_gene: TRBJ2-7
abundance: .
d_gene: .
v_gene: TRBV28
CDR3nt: TGTGCCAGCAGTTTATTAGGCAGGAAAAACGAGCAGTACTTC
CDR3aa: CASSLLGRKNEQYF

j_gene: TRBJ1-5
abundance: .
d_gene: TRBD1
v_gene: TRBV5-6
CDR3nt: TGTGCCAGCAGCTCCGGGACAGGGGGCTATAGCAATCAGCCCCAGCATTTT
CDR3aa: CASSSGTGGYSNQPQHF

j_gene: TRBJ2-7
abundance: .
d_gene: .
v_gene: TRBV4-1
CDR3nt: TGCGCCAGCAGCCAAGGCAGCGGAGCTTACGAGCAGTACTTC
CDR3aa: CASSQGSGAYEQYF

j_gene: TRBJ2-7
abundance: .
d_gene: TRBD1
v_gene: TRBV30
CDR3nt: TGTGCCTGGAGCCCCTGGACAGGGAAAACCTACGAGCAGTACTTC
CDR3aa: CAWSPWTGKTYEQYF

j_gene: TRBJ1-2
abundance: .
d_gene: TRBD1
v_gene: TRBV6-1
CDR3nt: TGTGCCAGCAGCGCCGGGACAGGAGCTAACTATGGCTACACCTTC
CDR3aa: CASSAGTGANYGYTF

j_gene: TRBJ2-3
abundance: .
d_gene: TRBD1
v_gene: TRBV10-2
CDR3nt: TGCGCCAGCAGGACAGGGGTGCAAGATACGCAGTATTTT
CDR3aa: CASRTGVQDTQYF

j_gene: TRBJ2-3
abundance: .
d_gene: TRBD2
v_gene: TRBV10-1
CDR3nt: TGCGCCAGCAGTGATAGCGGGGTTATCACAGATACGCAGTATTTT
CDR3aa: CASSDSGVITDTQYF

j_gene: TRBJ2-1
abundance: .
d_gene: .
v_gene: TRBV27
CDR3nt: TGTGCCAGCACCAACTCATACAATGAGCAGTTCTTC
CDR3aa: CASTNSYNEQFF

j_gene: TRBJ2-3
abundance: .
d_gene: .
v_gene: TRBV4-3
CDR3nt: TGCGCCAGCAGCCAAGATAGGAGTAGCGGACCCCAATCAAATACGCAGTATTTT
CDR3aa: CASSQDRSSGPQSNTQYF

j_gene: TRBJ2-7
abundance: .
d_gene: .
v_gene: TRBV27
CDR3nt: TGTGCCAGCAGTTTATCGTTCAGGGAGGTTTCCTACGAGCAGTACTTC
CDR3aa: CASSLSFREVSYEQYF

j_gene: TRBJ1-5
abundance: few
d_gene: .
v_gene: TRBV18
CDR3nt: TGTGCCAGCTCACGGGGAGAGGGCTGGCAGCCCCAGCATTTT
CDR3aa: CASSRGEGWQPQHF

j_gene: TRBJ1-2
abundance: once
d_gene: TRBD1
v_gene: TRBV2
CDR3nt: TGTGCCAGCGATAGGGACAGGGGGCGCCTCTATGGCTACACCTTC
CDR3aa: CASDRDRGRLYGYTF

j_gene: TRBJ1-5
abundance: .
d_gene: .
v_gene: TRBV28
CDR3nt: TGTGCCAGCAGTTCGGCGGGGGGGAGCAATCAGCCCCAGCATTTT
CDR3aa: CASSSAGGSNQPQHF

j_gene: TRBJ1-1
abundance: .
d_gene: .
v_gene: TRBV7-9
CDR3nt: TGTGCCAGCAACCAAAGGGGGACATCTGGGGGGAACACTGAAGCTTTCTTT
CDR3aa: CASNQRGTSGGNTEAFF

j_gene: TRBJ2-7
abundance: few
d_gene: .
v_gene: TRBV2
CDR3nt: TGTGCCAGCAGTGATCGCCAGGCTAACCCCTACGAGCAGTACTTC
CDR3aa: CASSDRQANPYEQYF

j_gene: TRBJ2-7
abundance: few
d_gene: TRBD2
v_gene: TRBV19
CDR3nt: TGTGCCAGTAGACTAGCGGGGAACTCCTACGAGCAGTACTTC
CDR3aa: CASRLAGNSYEQYF

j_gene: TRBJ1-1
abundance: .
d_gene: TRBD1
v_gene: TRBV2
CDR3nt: TGTGCCAGCAGTTCGACAGGGCTCTATGAAGCTTTCTTT
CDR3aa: CASSSTGLYEAFF

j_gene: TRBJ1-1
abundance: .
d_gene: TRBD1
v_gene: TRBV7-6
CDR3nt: TGTGCCAGCAGCAAGACAGGGTTGTCAATGAACACTGAAGCTTTCTTT
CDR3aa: CASSKTGLSMNTEAFF

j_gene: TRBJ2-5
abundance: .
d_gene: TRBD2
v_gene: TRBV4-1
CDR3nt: TGCGCCAGCAGCCAAGAGGCTAGCGGGAGCCTACAAGAGACCCAGTACTTC
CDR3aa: CASSQEASGSLQETQYF

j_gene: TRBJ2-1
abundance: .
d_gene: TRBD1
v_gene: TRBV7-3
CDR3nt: TGTGCCAGCAGCTGGAGCCGGGACAGAGGGAATGAGCAGTTCTTC
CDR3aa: CASSWSRDRGNEQFF

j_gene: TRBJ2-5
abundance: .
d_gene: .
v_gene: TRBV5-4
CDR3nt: TGTGCCAGCAGCGCCTCTGGCGGCATCAGCCAGACCCAGTACTTC
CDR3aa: CASSASGGISQTQYF

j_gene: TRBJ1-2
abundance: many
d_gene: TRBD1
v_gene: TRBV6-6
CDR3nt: TGTGCCAGCAGTTACTCAGACAGGGTGGACTATGGCTACACCTTC
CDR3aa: CASSYSDRVDYGYTF

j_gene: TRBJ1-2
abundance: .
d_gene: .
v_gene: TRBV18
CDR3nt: TGTGCCAGCTCACCCTCAGGCCGAGGGAGTGGCTACACCTTC
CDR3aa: CASSPSGRGSGYTF

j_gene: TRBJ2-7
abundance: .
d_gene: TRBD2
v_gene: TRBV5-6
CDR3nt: TGTGCCAGCAGCTTGCCAAGCGGGGGCTACGAGCAGTACTTC
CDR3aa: CASSLPSGGYEQYF

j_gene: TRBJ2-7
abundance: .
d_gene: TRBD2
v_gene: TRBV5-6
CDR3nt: TGTGCCAGCGGGACTAGCGGGAGGTTCTCCTACGAGCAGTACTTC
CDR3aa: CASGTSGRFSYEQYF

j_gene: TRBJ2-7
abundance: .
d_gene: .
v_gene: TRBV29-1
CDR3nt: TGCAGCGTTGGACTCCAGAGCTCCTACGAGCAGTACTTC
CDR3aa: CSVGLQSSYEQYF

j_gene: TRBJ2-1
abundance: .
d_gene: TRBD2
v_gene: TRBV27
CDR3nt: TGTGCCAGCAGTACCCTAGCGGGAGGGGTGTTCTTC
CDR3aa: CASSTLAGGVFF

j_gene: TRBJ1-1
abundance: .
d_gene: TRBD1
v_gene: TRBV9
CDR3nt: TGTGCCAGCAGCGGACCTACAGGGGCGAACGCTGAAGCTTTCTTT
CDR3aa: CASSGPTGANAEAFF

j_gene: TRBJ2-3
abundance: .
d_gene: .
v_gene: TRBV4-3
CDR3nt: TGCGCCAGCAGCCAAGCAGGGATGGGCACAGATACGCAGTATTTT
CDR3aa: CASSQAGMGTDTQYF

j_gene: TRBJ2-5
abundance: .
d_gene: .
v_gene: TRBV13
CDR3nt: TGTGCCAGCAGCTGGGCCAGGAGGCAGGGGGAGACCCAGTACTTC
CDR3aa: CASSWARRQGETQYF

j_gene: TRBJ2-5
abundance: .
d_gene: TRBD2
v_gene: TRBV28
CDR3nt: TGTGCCAGCAGTCCCGGGGGGGTTGGGACCCAGTACTTC
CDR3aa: CASSPGGVGTQYF

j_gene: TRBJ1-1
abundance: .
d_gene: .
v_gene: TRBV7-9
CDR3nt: TGTGCCAGCACCACATTGGGGGGAGGGTCTGAAGCTTTCTTT
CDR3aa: CASTTLGGGSEAFF

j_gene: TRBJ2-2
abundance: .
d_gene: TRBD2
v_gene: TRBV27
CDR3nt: TGTGCCAGCAGTTTATGGGCGGGGGCGAACACCGGGGAGCTGTTTTTT
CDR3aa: CASSLWAGANTGELFF

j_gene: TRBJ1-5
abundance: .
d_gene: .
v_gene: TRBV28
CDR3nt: TGTGCCAGCAGTTCTAGACTCGTTCCCCAGCATTTT
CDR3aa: CASSSRLVPQHF

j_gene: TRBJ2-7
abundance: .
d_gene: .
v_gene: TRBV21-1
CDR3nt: TGTGCCAGCAGCAGAAATATGGGACAGCTCTACGAGCAGTACTTC
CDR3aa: CASSRNMGQLYEQYF

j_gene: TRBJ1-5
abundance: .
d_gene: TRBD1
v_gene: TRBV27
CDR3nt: TGTGCCAGCAGTTTATCCCCAGGGGGTAAGCCCCAGCATTTT
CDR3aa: CASSLSPGGKPQHF

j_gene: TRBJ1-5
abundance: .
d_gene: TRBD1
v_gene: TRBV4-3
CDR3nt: TGCGCCAGCAGCCAAGAGATCGGACAGGGCAGTCAGCCCCAGCATTTT
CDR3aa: CASSQEIGQGSQPQHF

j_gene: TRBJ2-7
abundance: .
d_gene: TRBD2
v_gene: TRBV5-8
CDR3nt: TGTGCCAGCAGCTTGGGGGTGGGACTAGCAATCAGCCACGAGCAGTACTTC
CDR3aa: CASSLGVGLAISHEQYF

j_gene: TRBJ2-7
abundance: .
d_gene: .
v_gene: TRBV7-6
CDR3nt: TGTGCCAGCAGCTTAGGGCAGGGTTTCTACGAGCAGTACTTC
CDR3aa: CASSLGQGFYEQYF